This is a list of T cell receptor beta chains from one sample in a study of post-analysis software for immune sequencing data. TCRdb passed the PCR reads through MiXCR, listing each CDR3 protein once. The sample shows over 700,000 distinct CDR3 sequences, about 32% of them seen only once. The sample consisted of blood. The source is a girl aged 10-17 years with multiple sclerosis. CDR3s include the opening cysteine and the closing phenylalanine or tryptophan.

v_call,j_call,cdr3_length,cdr3_aa
TRBV12-3/TRBV12-4,TRBJ1-1,15,CASSTGTGMNTEAFF
TRBV15,TRBJ2-7,13,CATSMFTAYEQYF
TRBV7-2,TRBJ1-4,14,CASSPQGSGEKLFF
TRBV6-5,.,13,CATKTGTGYEQYF
TRBV4-3,TRBJ2-7,15,CASSPGGIGSYEQYF
TRBV6-1,TRBJ2-1,12,CASSESRRGQFF
TRBV5-1,TRBJ1-6,15,CASSLARERNSPLHF
TRBV20-1,TRBJ2-1,14,CSAHRQGTPFEQFF
TRBV5-1,TRBJ2-1,13,CASSLTSYHEQFF
TRBV20-1,TRBJ2-1,14,CSASSYGRDNEQFF
TRBV6-1,TRBJ2-7,16,CASSEWGLAGAYEQYF
TRBV12-3/TRBV12-4,TRBJ1-2,15,CASSPRQGRFYGYTF
TRBV9,TRBJ2-7,18,CASSKYGTSGRGSYEQYF
TRBV7-2,TRBJ2-3,15,CASSLVRGRTDTQYF
TRBV20-1,.,13,CSVLRTSTCEQYF
TRBV20-1,TRBJ2-3,15,CSAHTSGDRTDTQYF
TRBV20-1,TRBJ2-1,12,CSAEVPGGEQFF
TRBV29-1,TRBJ1-1,14,CSADQRTGNTEAFF
TRBV28,.,17,CASGLSETGESTYEQYF
TRBV11-2,TRBJ2-7,15,CASSLAGFRNYEQYF
TRBV24-1,TRBJ2-3,14,CATMGEASTDTQYF
TRBV20-1,TRBJ1-6,13,CSARPGVGSPPHF
TRBV29-1,TRBJ2-7,13,CSVEKGTGYEQYF
TRBV9,TRBJ2-1,15,CASSVAGLVAGEQFF
TRBV20-1,TRBJ2-7,12,CSARTGGREQYF
TRBV5-1,TRBJ2-3,16,CASSLKTRVGTDTQYF
TRBV7-2,TRBJ1-1,13,CASSFDRGRRAFF
TRBV7-2,TRBJ2-1,15,CASSLGGQGEDEQFF
TRBV20-1,TRBJ1-2,12,CSARDRDYGYTF
TRBV3-1,TRBJ2-7,15,CASSQGPGTGYEQYF
TRBV10-3,TRBJ2-3,15,CAISERGESADTQYF
TRBV6-5,TRBJ1-2,14,CASSPSGGGYGYTF
TRBV7-2,TRBJ2-6,15,CASAIDSSGANVLTF
TRBV5-4,TRBJ1-6,14,CAGSFDNRVFDLHF
TRBV20-1,TRBJ1-4,10,CSARGEKLFF
TRBV20-1,TRBJ2-1,19,CSARDLRRRLAGGSYEQFF
TRBV2,TRBJ2-2,13,CASSVSRTGELFF
TRBV9,TRBJ2-1,19,CASSVPAGGSPDDYNEQFF
TRBV15,TRBJ2-6,13,CATTVQGANVLTF
TRBV20-1,TRBJ2-7,11,CSASREYEQYF
TRBV15,TRBJ2-1,14,CATSRAEPRGEQFF
TRBV6-1,TRBJ2-3,15,CASSPTRTSLDTQYF
TRBV27,TRBJ1-5,15,CASSWAGYSNQPQHF
TRBV29-1,TRBJ2-1,11,CSVPVHNEQFF
TRBV12-3/TRBV12-4,TRBJ2-1,17,CASSPEGTPSSYNEQFF
TRBV20-1,TRBJ2-7,14,CSASSGTGNYEQYF
TRBV7-2,TRBJ2-4,15,CASSPTSGDKNIQYF
TRBV28,TRBJ2-5,14,CASSPSGDQETQYF